The following is a T cell receptor (beta chain) sequence with its context. The data were taken from a study of molecular identifiers for immune sequencing clone quantification. The CDR3 extends over 16 amino acids. Germline CDR1 and CDR2: SEHNR and FQNEAQ (reference sequence). V gave up 2 bases and J gave up 5 bases; unmatched junction bases: 10. TCRdb called the PCR reads again in MiXCR, with one record for every CDR3 protein. The data hold about 640,000 distinct CDR3 sequences, with nearly 20% observed a single time. The chain combines TRBV7-9 with TRBJ2-5; 8 bases are shared with TRBD2. Specimen: naive CD8+ T cells from blood, with Jurkat cell RNA spiked in. The subset denotes: FACS-sorted CD8+CD4-CCR7+CD45RA+ naive T cells. This sequence was found in a human donor in good health. Some libraries in this study had Jurkat cell RNA spiked in. CDR3 coding DNA: TGTGCCAGCAGCTTATTAACGGGGGGGCTAGCGGAGACCCAGTACTTC. Protein sequence: CASSLLTGGLAETQYF.